Below, 28 T cell receptor beta chains from the same sample are listed, as sequenced in a study of CD8 T cells in ankylosing spondylitis. TCRdb processed the 5' RACE reads anew with MiXCR; each CDR3 protein has one entry. The table has around 150,000 distinct CDR3 sequences, about a sixth seen once. The material sequenced was blood, either unsorted or a sorted T cell fraction (not recorded which). The receptors come from a male donor with ankylosing spondylitis or in good health (not recorded which).

There are many counts of this clonotype. This chain links TRBV5-1 with TRBJ2-5; possible D gene TRBD2, 6 bases. Germline loops: CDR1 SGHRS, CDR2 YFSETQ. The CDR3 runs to 14 residues. The V and J ends lost 2 bases and 4 bases respectively, with 12 bases between them. The CDR3 DNA sequence: TGCGCCAGCAGCTTCGGGAGTTCGCTAGAGACCCAGTACTTC. Translation gives CASSFGSSLETQYF.

This clonotype was recorded at least ten times. The chain links TRBV21-1 to TRBJ2-7; the D call in the table, TRBD1, was not verified against the DNA. TRBV21-1 is labeled a pseudogene. The CDR3 is 13 residues long. This chain's CDR3 is CASSNWDTYEQYF. In DNA form, the CDR3 reads TGTGCCAGCTCAAACTGGGACACCTACGAGCAGTACTTC.

This clonotype was counted many times. V gene TRBV7-8 combines with J gene TRBJ1-1; no firm D call. This CDR3 spans 14 amino acids. Germline V gene lookup returns CDR1 SGHVS and CDR2 FQNEAQ. Between the trimmed V and J ends, which lost 3 bases and 0 bases, there was a span of 8 bases. The CDR3 region is CASSLPLMNTEAFF. The CDR3 coding sequence is TGTGCCAGCAGCTTGCCCCTGATGAACACTGAAGCTTTCTTT.

CDR3 sequence: CAWSVGQGASPEAFF. The CDR3 region has the DNA TGTGCCTGGAGTGTAGGCCAGGGGGCTTCCCCTGAAGCTTTCTTT. This sequence joins TRBV30 and TRBJ1-1; the match to TRBD1 covers 8 bases. CDR3 length equals 15 residues. Germline CDR1 GTSNPN, CDR2 SVGIG (reference sequence). The J segment lost 6 bases and the V segment lost 0 bases, leaving 9 bases of the junction unmatched.

This clonotype turned up a few times. CDR3 sequence: CATGPGDAYEQYF. The CDR3 nucleotides read TGTGCCACCGGCCCAGGGGACGCGTACGAGCAGTACTTC. This sequence joins TRBV24-1 and TRBJ2-7, with D possibly TRBD1 on 6 matching bases. Trimming cost V 9 bases and J 4 bases, with 15 bases left between them. CDR1 is KGHDR and CDR2 is SFDVKD in the germline V gene. The CDR3 runs 13 residues.

In this sample, this clonotype turned up many times. The gene calls are TRBV6-1 and TRBJ1-1; D uncertain. Germline V gene data show CDR1 as MNHNS and CDR2 as SASEGT. This CDR3 comprises 15 residues. Trimming took 6 bases from V and 1 from J, leaving 15 bases between them. CDR3 in DNA: TGTGCCAGCAGCCGGCGACAACCTCAGAACACTGAAGCTTTCTTT. Its translation is CASSRRQPQNTEAFF.

This clonotype was counted between two and nine times. The J gene is TRBJ1-2, the V gene TRBV27; 11 nucleotides agree with TRBD1. The CDR3 has 13 amino acids. The ends lost 5 bases at V and 8 bases at J; junction bases unmatched: 4. Germline assignment: CDR1 MNHEY and CDR2 SMNVEV (reference sequence). The CDR3 region is CASSPDRGHGYTF. The CDR3 coding sequence is TGTGCCAGCAGTCCGGACAGGGGGCACGGCTACACCTTC.

Of note for this clonotype: This may come from a read error, since a much larger clone is one base off. This chain links TRBV29-1 with TRBJ2-1; 7 nucleotides match TRBD1. Unmatched junction bases numbered 12, after V lost 7 bases and J lost 3 bases. This CDR3 comprises 15 residues. In germline, CDR1 is SQVTM, CDR2 ANQGSEA. For the CDR3, the DNA is TGCAGCGACAAAACCGGGACAGTCTACTACAATGAGCAGTTCTTC. Encoded protein: CSDKTGTVYYNEQFF.

This clonotype turned up a few times. The V and J genes are TRBV12-3 or TRBV12-4 and TRBJ1-2; D may be TRBD1 (6 bases). The CDR3 has 15 amino acids. V was shortened by 6 bases and J by 4 bases, with 18 bases between the two germline ends. The CDR3 here is CASSGRGAGTYGYTF. In DNA form, the CDR3 reads TGTGCCAGCAGCGGCCGGGGGGCCGGGACCTATGGCTACACCTTC.

The J gene is TRBJ2-1, the V gene TRBV28; no definite D call. The V end lost 2 bases, the J end lost 7 bases, and 9 bases lay between the germline ends. Per the germline V gene, CDR1 is MDHEN and CDR2 is SYDVKM. The CDR3 loop spans 13 amino acids. This CDR3 reads CASSLQDGNEQFF. For the CDR3, the DNA is TGTGCCAGCAGTTTACAGGACGGGAATGAGCAGTTCTTC.

A few counts support this clonotype. The chain uses TRBV7-9 and TRBJ1-1; unclear D gene. Per the germline V gene, CDR1 is SEHNR and CDR2 is FQNEAQ (reference sequence). V lost 5 bases and J lost 1, with 11 bases in between. CDR3 size: 14 residues. CDR3 sequence: CASSETIGNTEAFF. CDR3 bases: TGTGCCAGCAGCGAGACGATTGGGAACACTGAAGCTTTCTTT.

This clonotype turned up a few times. The chain uses TRBV27 and TRBJ1-5; weak D call: TRBD1 (5 bases). CDR1 is MNHEY and CDR2 is SMNVEV in the germline V gene (reference sequence). The V end lost 1 base, the J end lost 5 bases, and 12 bases lay between the germline ends. CDR3 length equals 15 residues. The CDR3 reads CASSLFPGLDQPQHF. CDR3 nucleotides: TGTGCCAGCAGTTTATTTCCAGGGCTCGATCAGCCCCAGCATTTT.

This clonotype was counted at least ten times. The CDR3 nucleotides read TGCAGTGCTGGGCCCCCGGGACAGGGCCAAAACATTCAGTACTTC. Amino acids: CSAGPPGQGQNIQYF. The gene calls are TRBV20-1 and TRBJ2-4, with TRBD1 matching over 9 bases. This CDR3 comprises 15 residues. Trimming cost V 5 bases and J 5 bases; bases outside gene matches: 10. CDR1 is DFQATT and CDR2 is SNEGSKA in the germline V gene (reference sequence).

The V and J genes are TRBV28 and TRBJ2-1; D not certain. The CDR3 contains 12 residues. Between the trimmed V and J ends, which lost 8 bases and 4 bases, there was a span of 9 bases. CDR1 is MDHEN, CDR2 SYDVKM, per germline. The CDR3 protein is CASRLGYNEQFF. As DNA, the CDR3 is TGTGCCAGCCGCCTGGGGTACAATGAGCAGTTCTTC.

A word on this clonotype: An end of the junction does not agree with germline; a read error may underlie this. The chain combines TRBV29-1 with TRBJ2-1; perhaps D is TRBD1 or TRBD2 (6 bases each). Per germline, CDR1 SQVTM and CDR2 ANQGSEA. The CDR3 sequence is 14 residues long. CDR3 amino acids: CSVTDSGRLDEQFF. The CDR3 DNA reads as TGCAGCGTTACGGACAGCGGGCGTCTTGATGAACAGTTCTTC.

This clonotype was found many times. J is TRBJ2-1 and V is TRBV5-1; 9 positions match TRBD1. This CDR3 contains 15 residues. Trimming at V came to 4 bases and at J to 5 bases, leaving 7 bases not matched to a gene. Germline CDR1 is SGHRS and CDR2 is YFSETQ. CDR3 region: CASSGGQGLHNEQFF. For the CDR3, the DNA is TGCGCCAGCAGCGGGGGACAGGGACTTCACAATGAGCAGTTCTTC.

This clonotype was counted many times. The CDR3 nucleotides read TGTGCCGTCACACGGGGACTTGATCTATCAGATACGCAGTATTTT. Encoded protein: CAVTRGLDLSDTQYF. The chain couples TRBV5-6 to TRBJ2-3; TRBD2 might be the D (6 bases). Germline lookup yields CDR1 SGHDT and CDR2 YYEEEE. This CDR3 comprises 15 residues. V lost 10 bases and J lost 4, with 22 bases in between. The full variable domain, completed using reference TRBV5-6 and TRBJ2-3, is DAGVTQSPTHLIKTRGQQVTLRCSPKSGHDTVSWYQQALGQGPQFIFQYYEEEERQRGNFPDRFSGHQFPNYSSELNVNALLLGDSALYLCAVTRGLDLSDTQYFGPGTRLTVL.

This clonotype has a count of ten or more. V gene TRBV5-1 combines with J gene TRBJ1-2; D gene uncertain. The germline V gene encodes CDR1 SGHRS and CDR2 YFSETQ. The V end was cut by 0 bases, the J end by 4 bases, with 7 bases between. The CDR3 has 13 residues. The CDR3 here is CASSLGLGYGYTF. CDR3 coding DNA: TGCGCCAGCAGCTTGGGACTCGGCTATGGCTACACCTTC.

This clonotype was seen repeatedly, ten times or more. CDR3 sequence (DNA): TGCGCCAGCAGCTTGGAGGGATATGAGCAGTTCTTC. It codes for CASSLEGYEQFF. The genes are TRBV5-1 and TRBJ2-1; D gene ambiguous. This CDR3 has 12 amino acids. Germline V gene data show CDR1 as SGHRS and CDR2 as YFSETQ. V dropped 0 bases and J dropped 8 bases, with 6 bases sitting between them.

This clonotype was observed a few times. This rearrangement joins TRBV28 to TRBJ2-7; the match to TRBD1 covers 10 bases. Per germline, CDR1 MDHEN and CDR2 SYDVKM. The CDR3 sequence is 14 residues long. J lost 2 bases, V lost 6 bases, and 4 bases had no gene match. CDR3 sequence reads: CASRRDRGAYEQYF. Written as DNA, the CDR3 is TGTGCCAGCAGACGGGACAGGGGAGCCTACGAGCAGTACTTC.

Of note for this clonotype: This sequence may be a read error, since a much larger clone differs from it by one base. The genes are TRBV3-1 and TRBJ2-6, with D possibly TRBD1 on 5 matching bases. Germline V lookup: CDR1 LGHDT, CDR2 YNNKEL (reference sequence). The CDR3 length is 14 residues. The CDR3 loop reads CASSTHSGANVQTF. CDR3 nucleotides: TGTGCCAGCAGCACCCACTCTGGGGCCAACGTCCAGACTTTC.

In its sample, this clonotype was seen many times. The rearrangement joins TRBV6-1 to TRBJ2-1; TRBD1 aligns across 12 bases. The CDR3 loop spans 16 amino acids. Trimming at V came to 7 bases and at J to 7 bases, leaving 11 bases not matched to a gene. The germline gives CDR1 MNHNS, CDR2 SASEGT. CDR3 DNA sequence: TGTGCCAGCACCCAAACGGGACAGGGGGCAGGTAATGAGCAGTTCTTC. Translated: CASTQTGQGAGNEQFF.

The chain employs TRBV24-1 and TRBJ2-4; unclear D gene. This CDR3 comprises 15 residues. V lost 4 bases to trimming and J lost 3 bases, with 12 bases between them. Germline values: CDR1 KGHDR, CDR2 SFDVKD. The CDR3 DNA reads as TGTGCCACCAGTGACAACTTGAATGGCAAAAACATTCAGTACTTC. It is translated as CATSDNLNGKNIQYF.

This chain uses TRBV29-1 with TRBJ1-1, with TRBD1 matching over 7 bases. CDR3 size: 16 residues. The germline V gene encodes CDR1 SQVTM and CDR2 ANQGSEA. V gave up 6 bases and J gave up 1 base; unmatched junction bases: 14. CDR3 sequence (DNA): TGCAGCGTGATGGGGCTGACAGGGAAAAGGAACACTGAAGCTTTCTTT. Protein: CSVMGLTGKRNTEAFF.

This clonotype was detected a few times. Here the CDR3 DNA reads TGTGCCAGCAGCCTCCGGACTCTCGGGGCTGAAGATACGCAGTATTTT. It encodes CASSLRTLGAEDTQYF. The chain joins TRBV14 to TRBJ2-3; either TRBD1 or TRBD2 may supply D (5 bases each). CDR1 and CDR2 (germline): SGHDN, FVKESK. This CDR3 is 16 amino acids long. With 4 bases removed from V and 5 bases from J, the gap between germline ends came to 19 bases.

A few counts support this clonotype. The V and J genes are TRBV29-1 and TRBJ2-7; D may be TRBD2 (5 bases). The ends were cut back, 7 bases at V and 2 bases at J, with 15 bases in the middle. CDR1 is SQVTM and CDR2 is ANQGSEA in the germline V gene. The CDR3 length is 13 residues. The CDR3 sequence: CSGRSGTTYEQYF. In DNA form, the CDR3 reads TGCAGCGGCCGCAGCGGAACTACCTACGAGCAGTACTTC.

The chain uses TRBV2 and TRBJ2-1; 11 bases match TRBD2. V trimming: 8 bases; J trimming: 5 bases; junction bases outside the gene matches: 11. Germline V gene sequence: CDR1 SNHLY, CDR2 FYNNEI. This CDR3 comprises 16 residues. CDR3 in amino acids: CASETTGTSGNNEQFF. The CDR3 nucleotides are TGTGCCAGCGAAACCACCGGGACTAGCGGAAACAATGAGCAGTTCTTC.

A word on this clonotype: At one of its ends the junction is not consistent with the germline gene, which may arise from a read error. The chain uses TRBV29-1 and TRBJ1-2; 11 nucleotides align to TRBD1. CDR1 SQVTM and CDR2 ANQGSEA come from the germline V gene. This CDR3 region has 15 residues. The CDR3 sequence: CSVFTGTGGYYGYTF. Written as DNA, the CDR3 is TGCAGTGTATTTACCGGGACAGGGGGTTACTATGGATACACCTTC.